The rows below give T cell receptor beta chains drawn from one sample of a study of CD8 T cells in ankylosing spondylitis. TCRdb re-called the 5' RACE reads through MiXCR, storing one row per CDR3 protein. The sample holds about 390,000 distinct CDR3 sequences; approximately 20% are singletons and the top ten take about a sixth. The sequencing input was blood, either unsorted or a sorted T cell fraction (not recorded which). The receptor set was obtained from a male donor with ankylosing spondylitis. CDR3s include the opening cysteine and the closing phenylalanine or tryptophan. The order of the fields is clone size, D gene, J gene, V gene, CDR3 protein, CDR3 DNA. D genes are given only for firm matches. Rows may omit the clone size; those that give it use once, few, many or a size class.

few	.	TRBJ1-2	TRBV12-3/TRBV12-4	CASSPWGNGYTF	TGTGCCAGCAGCCCCTGGGGGAATGGCTACACCTTC
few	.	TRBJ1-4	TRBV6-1	CASRNPREGDEKLFF	TGTGCCAGCAGAAATCCCAGGGAAGGAGATGAAAAACTGTTTTTT
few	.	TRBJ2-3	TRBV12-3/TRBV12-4	CASFQGIPDTQYF	TGTGCCAGCTTCCAGGGGATCCCAGATACGCAGTATTTT
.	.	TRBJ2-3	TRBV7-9	CASSLEPPDTQYF	TGTGCCAGCAGCTTAGAACCGCCAGATACGCAGTATTTT
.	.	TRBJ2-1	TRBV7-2	CASSLRVAYNEQFF	TGTGCCAGCAGCCTTAGGGTAGCCTACAATGAGCAGTTCTTC
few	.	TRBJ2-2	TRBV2	CASSERLYGELFF	TGTGCCAGCAGTGAACGACTTTATGGGGAGCTGTTTTTT
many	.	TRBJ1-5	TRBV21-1	CASSLGKRQPYHF	TGTGCCAGCAGCCTAGGGAAGAGACAGCCCTATCATTTT
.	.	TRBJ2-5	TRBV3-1	CASSRGTYQETQYF	TGTGCCAGCAGCCGCGGCACCTACCAAGAGACCCAGTACTTC
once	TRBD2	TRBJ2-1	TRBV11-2	CASSLLAGGREQFF	TGTGCCAGCAGCTTACTAGCGGGAGGGAGGGAGCAGTTCTTC
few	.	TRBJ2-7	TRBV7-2	CASSLEGRAYEQYF	TGTGCCAGCAGCTTAGAAGGCAGGGCCTACGAGCAGTACTTC
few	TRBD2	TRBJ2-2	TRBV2	CASSELAGGLGELFF	TGTGCCAGCAGCGAACTAGCGGGAGGGCTAGGGGAGCTGTTTTTT
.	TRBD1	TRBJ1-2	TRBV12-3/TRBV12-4	CASSRTGTGAYGYTF	TGTGCCAGCAGTCGAACCGGGACAGGAGCTTATGGCTACACCTTC
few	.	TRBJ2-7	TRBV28	CASHTTYEQYF	TGTGCCAGCCACACCACCTACGAGCAGTACTTC
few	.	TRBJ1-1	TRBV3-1	CASSHLRGDTEAFF	TGTGCCAGCAGCCACCTCCGCGGGGACACTGAAGCTTTCTTT
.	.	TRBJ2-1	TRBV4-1	CASSQRTGKDDQFF	TGCGCCAGCAGCCAGAGAACAGGGAAAGATGATCAGTTCTTC
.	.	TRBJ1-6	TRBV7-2	CASSALRNSPLHF	TGTGCCAGCAGCGCCCTCCGTAATTCACCCCTCCACTTT
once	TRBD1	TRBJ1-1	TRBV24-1	CATQGAVDTEAFF	TGTGCCACACAGGGGGCCGTAGACACTGAAGCTTTCTTT
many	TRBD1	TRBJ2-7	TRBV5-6	CASSPDRGSYEQYF	TGTGCCAGCAGCCCCGACAGGGGGTCCTACGAGCAGTACTTC
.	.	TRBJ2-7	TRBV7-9	CASSFRTPGYEQYF	TGTGCCAGCAGCTTCCGGACTCCGGGGTACGAGCAGTACTTC
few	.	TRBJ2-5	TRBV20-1	CSASPGSRETQYF	TGCAGTGCTAGCCCAGGGTCGAGGGAGACCCAGTACTTC
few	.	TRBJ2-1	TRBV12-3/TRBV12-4	CASSTTTFREQFF	TGTGCCAGCAGCACGACTACTTTCCGTGAGCAGTTCTTC
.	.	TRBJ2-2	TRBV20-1	CSVGHTGPGELFF	TGCAGTGTGGGACACACGGGTCCTGGGGAGCTGTTTTTT
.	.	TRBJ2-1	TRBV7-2	CASSMGLYGNEQFF	TGTGCCAGCAGCATGGGCCTTTATGGGAATGAGCAGTTCTTC
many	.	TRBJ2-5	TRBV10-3	CAISPGGELETQYF	TGTGCCATCAGCCCCGGCGGAGAATTAGAGACCCAGTACTTC
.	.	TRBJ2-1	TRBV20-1	CSALREPSYNEQFF	TGCAGTGCCCTTCGGGAGCCGTCCTACAATGAGCAGTTCTTC
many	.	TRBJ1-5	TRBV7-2	CASSLGGRNQPQHF	TGTGCCAGCAGCTTAGGAGGGCGTAATCAGCCCCAGCATTTT
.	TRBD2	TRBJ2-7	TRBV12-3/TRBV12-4	CASTESGTPYEQYF	TGTGCCAGCACCGAGAGCGGGACCCCCTACGAGCAGTACTTC
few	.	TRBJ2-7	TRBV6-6	CASSHRVAYEQYF	TGTGCCAGCAGTCATCGGGTCGCCTACGAGCAGTACTTC
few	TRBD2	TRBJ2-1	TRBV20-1	CSAPGLAGDEQFF	TGCAGTGCACCGGGACTAGCGGGAGATGAGCAGTTCTTC
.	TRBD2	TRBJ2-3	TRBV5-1	CASSLRGLAGSTDTQYF	TGCGCCAGCAGCCTACGCGGACTAGCGGGAAGCACAGATACGCAGTATTTT
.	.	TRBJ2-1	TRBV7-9	CASSLRMGRGTYNEQFF	TGTGCCAGCAGTCTTAGAATGGGGAGAGGGACCTACAATGAGCAGTTCTTC
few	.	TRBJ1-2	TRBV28	CASMGTRGYTF	TGTGCCAGCATGGGGACCCGTGGCTACACCTTC
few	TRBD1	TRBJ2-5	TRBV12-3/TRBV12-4	CASSLGDRGSRLPQYF	TGTGCCAGCAGTTTAGGGGACAGGGGTTCCCGCTTGCCCCAGTACTTC
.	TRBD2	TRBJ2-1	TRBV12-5	CASGFETSGSNEQFF	TGTGCTAGTGGTTTTGAGACTAGCGGGAGTAATGAGCAGTTCTTC
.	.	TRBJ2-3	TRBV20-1	CSALDREAWRTQYF	TGCAGTGCTCTAGACAGGGAGGCTTGGCGTACGCAGTATTTT
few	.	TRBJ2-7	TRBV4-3	CASSQGRGSYEQYF	TGCGCCAGCAGCCAAGGGAGGGGATCCTACGAGCAGTACTTC
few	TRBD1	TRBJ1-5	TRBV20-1	CSASSRQGVQPQHF	TGCAGTGCTAGTAGTCGACAGGGGGTTCAGCCCCAGCATTTT
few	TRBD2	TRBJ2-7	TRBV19	CASSMGRESHEQYF	TGTGCCAGTAGTATGGGGCGGGAGAGTCACGAGCAGTACTTC
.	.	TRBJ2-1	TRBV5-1	CASSLITGSTNEQFF	TGCGCCAGCAGCTTGATTACAGGGTCAACCAATGAGCAGTTCTTC
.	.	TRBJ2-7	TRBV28	CASRTSLEQYF	TGTGCCAGCAGGACATCTTTGGAGCAGTACTTC
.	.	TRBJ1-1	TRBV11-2	CASSFGGDMNTEAFF	TGTGCCAGCAGCTTCGGGGGTGACATGAACACTGAAGCTTTCTTT